This T cell receptor beta chain comes out of a study of shared clonotypes between healthy human individuals. The CDR3 extends over 12 amino acids. V was shortened by 4 bases and J by 4 bases, with 5 bases between the two germline ends. CDR1 and CDR2 (germline): MNHNS, SASEGT. Sequenced by immunoSEQ multiplex PCR; TCRdb stores in-frame clones only, minus some. Among about 380,000 clones listed, about 97% were seen once. The specimen was memory CD8+ T cells sorted from blood. As for subset: CD45RO+ cells pooled with CCR7-negative TemRA cells. The sequence was obtained from a man younger than 45 in good health. This chain uses TRBV6-1 with TRBJ2-1; D assignment may be TRBD1 or TRBD2 (5 bases each). Here the CDR3 DNA reads TGTGCCAGCAGTGGGGGGTACAATGAGCAGTTCTTC. Its translation is CASSGGYNEQFF.